A single sample gave rise to the 19 T cell receptor beta chains below, sequenced in a study of blood T cell repertoires in COVID-19. Sequenced by immunoSEQ multiplex PCR; TCRdb stores in-frame clones only, minus some. The sample holds about 150,000 clones, 84% seen once. The sequencing sample was made of peripheral blood. These receptor sequences come from a man younger than 30 with active or convalescent COVID-19.

V usage is TRBV15 and J usage is TRBJ2-1, with TRBD2 identical over 8 bases. There are 17 residues in the CDR3. Germline assignment: CDR1 LNHNV and CDR2 YYDKDF (reference sequence). Losses at the gene ends were 0 bases for V and 1 base for J; bases not matched to a gene: 5. The CDR3 nucleotides are TGTGCCACCAGCAGAGATCGAGGACTAGCTTCCTACAATGAGCAGTTCTTC. Its protein is CATSRDRGLASYNEQFF.

This chain connects TRBV12-5 to TRBJ1-1; no clear D. Between the trimmed V and J ends, which lost 4 bases and 4 bases, there was a span of 10 bases. The CDR3 loop spans 13 amino acids. Per the germline V gene, CDR1 is LGHNT and CDR2 is FRNRAP. The CDR3 loop is CASGWGSGTEAFF. As DNA, the CDR3 is TGTGCTAGTGGTTGGGGAAGCGGCACTGAAGCTTTCTTT. The full variable domain, with the rest looked up from reference TRBV12-5 and TRBJ1-1, is DARVTQTPRHKVTEMGQEVTMRCQPILGHNTVFWYRQTMMQGLELLAYFRNRAPLDDSGMPKDRFSAEMPDATLATLKIQPSEPRDSAVYFCASGWGSGTEAFFGQGTRLTVV.

The V and J genes are TRBV7-2 and TRBJ2-3, with TRBD2 matching 11 bases. The CDR3 has 18 residues. Germline V CDR1 and CDR2: SGHTA, FQGNSA. Trimming cost V 0 bases and J 0 bases; bases outside gene matches: 5. CDR3 residues: CASSLALAGGPSTDTQYF. For the CDR3, the DNA is TGTGCCAGCAGCTTAGCGCTAGCGGGGGGACCTAGCACAGATACGCAGTATTTT.

The V call is TRBV7-2, the J call TRBJ1-6; D is unresolved. This CDR3 spans 12 amino acids. V was trimmed by 5 bases and J by 7 bases, leaving 6 bases between them. CDR1 and CDR2 (germline): SGHTA, FQGNSA. CDR3: CASSHSNSPLHF. CDR3 nucleotide sequence: TGTGCCAGCAGCCATAGCAATTCACCCCTCCACTTT.

This chain uses TRBV4-1 with TRBJ2-7; 11 bases match TRBD2. The CDR3 runs 16 residues. J gave up 2 bases and V 4 bases, and 7 bases lay outside the gene matches. CDR1 and CDR2 from the germline V gene are MGHRA and YSYEKL. CDR3 DNA: TGCGCCAGCAGCCTAGGGACTAGCGGAGTAACCTACGAGCAGTACTTC. This gives the protein CASSLGTSGVTYEQYF.

The CDR3 region has the DNA TGTGCCAGCAGTGGGGAATCCGCGGGCGCCGGGGAGCTGTTTTTT. Translation gives CASSGESAGAGELFF. The chain combines TRBV6-4 with TRBJ2-2; D is perhaps TRBD2 (5 bases). Per the germline V gene, CDR1 is MRHNA and CDR2 is SNTAGT. V was pared by 4 bases and J by 6 bases, with 15 bases between. CDR3 length: 15 amino acids.

The chain is built from TRBV6-5 and TRBJ2-7, with 12 bases fitting TRBD2. Trimming at V came to 8 bases and at J to 2 bases, leaving 4 bases not matched to a gene. Per germline, CDR1 MNHEY and CDR2 SVGAGI. This CDR3 is built from 14 residues. CDR3 sequence reads: CASRLAGETYEQYF. In nucleotides, the CDR3 is TGTGCCAGCCGACTAGCGGGAGAAACCTACGAGCAGTACTTC.

This chain uses TRBV11-2 with TRBJ1-4, with D unresolved. V was shortened by 0 bases and J by 7 bases, with 6 bases between the two germline ends. The CDR3 has 13 residues. Germline lookup yields CDR1 SGHAT and CDR2 FQNNGV. The CDR3 sequence: CASSLDPREKLFF. CDR3 DNA: TGTGCCAGCAGCTTAGACCCTCGTGAAAAACTGTTTTTT.

V usage is TRBV7-9 and J usage is TRBJ2-3, with D possibly matching TRBD2 (5 bases). There are 15 residues in the CDR3. The V and J ends lost 3 bases and 0 bases respectively, with 10 bases between them. CDR1 SEHNR and CDR2 FQNEAQ come from the germline V gene (reference sequence). This CDR3 reads CASSFQAASTDTQYF. In nucleotides, the CDR3 is TGTGCCAGCAGCTTTCAAGCGGCCAGCACAGATACGCAGTATTTT.

Only a few counts were recorded for this clone. The chain is built from TRBV6-1 and TRBJ2-7, with 9 positions matching TRBD1. CDR1 and CDR2 (germline): MNHNS, SASEGT. Trimming removed 4 bases from V and 4 bases from J; junction bases left unmatched: 11. The CDR3 sequence is 16 residues long. Written as DNA, the CDR3 is TGTGCCAGCAGTGGCCTAGGGACAGGGTCTTTTTACGAGCAGTACTTC. Protein sequence: CASSGLGTGSFYEQYF.

The chain combines TRBV9 with TRBJ1-2; 9 bases match TRBD1. The CDR3 runs to 18 residues. After removal of 1 base from V and 0 bases from J, the junction contained 10 bases not matched to a gene. Germline-derived CDR1 and CDR2 are SGDLS and YYNGEE. The CDR3 DNA sequence: TGTGCCAGCAGCGTAACGACGGGACAGGGATCTCCTAACTATGGCTACACCTTC. Its translation is CASSVTTGQGSPNYGYTF.

V is TRBV20-1 and J is TRBJ2-5, with TRBD2 identical over 9 bases. Losses at the gene ends were 3 bases for V and 0 bases for J; bases not matched to a gene: 8. Germline V CDR1 and CDR2: DFQATT, SNEGSKA (reference sequence). The CDR3 consists of 16 residues. The CDR3 spells CSASSGSTLYQETQYF. In DNA form, the CDR3 reads TGCAGTGCTAGTAGCGGGAGTACCCTTTACCAAGAGACCCAGTACTTC.

The DNA of the CDR3 is TGTGCCAGCAGCTCTCCCATTAGTAGCTCCTACGAGCAGTACTTC. Its protein product is CASSSPISSSYEQYF. The rearrangement links TRBV7-9 to TRBJ2-7; D remains ambiguous. The CDR3 runs to 15 residues. Looked up from germline, CDR1 is SEHNR and CDR2 is FQNEAQ (reference sequence). The V and J ends lost 4 bases and 0 bases respectively, with 13 bases between them.

The J gene is TRBJ2-3, the V gene TRBV4-1; weak D call: TRBD1 (6 bases). The CDR3 contains 16 residues. The V end was cut by 3 bases, the J end by 4 bases, with 17 bases between. Germline V gene sequence: CDR1 MGHRA, CDR2 YSYEKL. The CDR3: CASSHSQGLPPDTQYF. The CDR3, as DNA: TGCGCCAGCAGCCACTCTCAGGGGCTTCCCCCAGATACGCAGTATTTT.

The rearrangement uses TRBV7-9 and TRBJ2-7, with 9 nucleotides matching TRBD1. There are 16 residues in the CDR3. Germline V gene lookup returns CDR1 SEHNR and CDR2 FQNEAQ (reference sequence). V was clipped by 4 bases and J by 2 bases; unmatched bases: 9. The CDR3 sequence is CASSSPGQGTTYEQYF. CDR3 sequence (DNA): TGTGCCAGCAGCTCACCGGGACAGGGTACAACCTACGAGCAGTACTTC. The full variable domain, its missing parts supplied by reference TRBV7-9 and TRBJ2-7, is DTGVSQNPRHKITKRGQNVTFRCDPISEHNRLYWYRQTLGQGPEFLTYFQNEAQLEKSRLLSDRFSAERPKGSFSTLEIQRTEQGDSAMYLCASSSPGQGTTYEQYFGPGTRLTVT.

V and J are TRBV4-1 and TRBJ1-4; D is perhaps TRBD1 (5 bases). CDR1 is MGHRA and CDR2 is YSYEKL in the germline V gene. V dropped 2 bases and J dropped 2 bases, with 12 bases sitting between them. This CDR3 region has 16 residues. CDR3 DNA sequence: TGCGCCAGCAGCCAAACCGGTGGGGCGACTAATGAAAAACTGTTTTTT. Translation gives CASSQTGGATNEKLFF.

V and J are TRBV19 and TRBJ2-1; perhaps TRBD1 as D (6 bases). Trimming shortened V by 3 bases and J by 0 bases, and 9 bases separated the two germline ends. CDR3 length equals 15 residues. Per germline, CDR1 LNHDA and CDR2 SQIVND (reference sequence). CDR3 bases: TGTGCCAGTAGTATTTACAGGGACTCCTACAATGAGCAGTTCTTC. Its translation is CASSIYRDSYNEQFF. The variable domain in full, completed from reference TRBV19 and TRBJ2-1, reads DGGITQSPKYLFRKEGQNVTLSCEQNLNHDAMYWYRQDPGQGLRLIYYSQIVNDFQKGDIAEGYSVSREKKESFPLTVTSAQKNPTAFYLCASSIYRDSYNEQFFGPGTRLTVL.

The J gene is TRBJ1-5, the V gene TRBV6-5; no definite D call. CDR1 is MNHEY and CDR2 is SVGAGI in the germline V gene. V lost 6 bases and J lost 3, with 15 bases in between. The length of the CDR3 is 15 residues. Here the CDR3 reads CASSRSGSSNQPQHF. Here the CDR3 DNA reads TGTGCCAGCAGCCGATCGGGGTCATCCAATCAGCCCCAGCATTTT.

V gene TRBV7-9 combines with J gene TRBJ1-5; D remains unclear. The CDR3 sequence is 13 residues long. Germline-derived CDR1 and CDR2 are SEHNR and FQNEAQ (reference sequence). With 1 base removed from V and 5 bases from J, the gap between germline ends came to 6 bases. The CDR3, as DNA: TGTGCCAGCAGCTTAGGTTCGGATCAGCCCCAGCATTTT. Translated, it gives CASSLGSDQPQHF.